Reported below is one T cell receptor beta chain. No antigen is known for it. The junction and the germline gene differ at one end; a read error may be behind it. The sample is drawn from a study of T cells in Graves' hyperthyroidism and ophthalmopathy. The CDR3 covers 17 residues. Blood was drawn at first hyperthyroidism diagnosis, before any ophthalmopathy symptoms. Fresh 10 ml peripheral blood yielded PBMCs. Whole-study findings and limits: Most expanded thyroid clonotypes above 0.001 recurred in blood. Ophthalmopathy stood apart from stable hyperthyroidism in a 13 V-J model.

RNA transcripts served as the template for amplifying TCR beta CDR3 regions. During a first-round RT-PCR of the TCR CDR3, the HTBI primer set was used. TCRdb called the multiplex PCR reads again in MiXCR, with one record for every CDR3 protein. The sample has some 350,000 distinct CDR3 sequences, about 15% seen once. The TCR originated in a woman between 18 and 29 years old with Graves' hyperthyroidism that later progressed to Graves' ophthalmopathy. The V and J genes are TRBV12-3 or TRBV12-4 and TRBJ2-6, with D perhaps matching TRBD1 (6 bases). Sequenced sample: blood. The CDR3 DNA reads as TGTGCCAGCACCGTATCCCACAGGGCCTCTGAGGCCAACGTCCTGACTTTC. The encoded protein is CASTVSHRASEANVLTF.